This T cell receptor (beta chain) appears in the sequencing data of a study of CD8 T cells in ankylosing spondylitis. CDR1 is DFQATT, CDR2 SNEGSKA, per germline (reference sequence). V lost 6 bases, J lost 3 bases, and 14 bases lay in between. This CDR3 contains 14 residues. MiXCR, applied by TCRdb to the 5' RACE reads, yields one record per CDR3 protein. The sample lists some 250,000 distinct CDR3 sequences; roughly a quarter were seen once. Sequences were obtained from blood, either unsorted or a sorted T cell fraction (not recorded which). The J gene is TRBJ1-4, the V gene TRBV20-1, with D tentatively TRBD1 (5 bases). The source is a male donor with ankylosing spondylitis or in good health (not recorded which). The CDR3 nucleotides read TGCAGTGCGACCACCGACAGCCCTAATGAAAAACTGTTTTTT. This sequence encodes CSATTDSPNEKLFF.